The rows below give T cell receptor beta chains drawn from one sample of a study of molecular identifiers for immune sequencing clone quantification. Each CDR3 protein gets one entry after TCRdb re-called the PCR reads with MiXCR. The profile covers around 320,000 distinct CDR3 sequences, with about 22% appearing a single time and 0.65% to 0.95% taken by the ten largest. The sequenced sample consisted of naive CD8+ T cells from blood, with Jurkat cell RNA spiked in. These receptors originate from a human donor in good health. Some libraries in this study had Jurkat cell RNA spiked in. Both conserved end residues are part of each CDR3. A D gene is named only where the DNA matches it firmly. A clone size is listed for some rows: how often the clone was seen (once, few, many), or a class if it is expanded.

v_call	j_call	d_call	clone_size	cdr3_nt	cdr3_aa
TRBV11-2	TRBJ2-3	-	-	TGTGCCAGCAGCTTAGTTTGGAGCGACACAGATACGCAGTATTTT	CASSLVWSDTDTQYF
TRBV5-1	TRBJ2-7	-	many	TGCGCCAGCAGCTTACTACCAGCCTACGAGCAGTACTTC	CASSLLPAYEQYF
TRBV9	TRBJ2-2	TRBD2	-	TGTGCCAGCAGCGTAGTCCTAGCGGGGGGGCCGAACACCGGGGAGCTGTTTTTT	CASSVVLAGGPNTGELFF
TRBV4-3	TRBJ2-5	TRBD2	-	TGCGCCATCAGCCGAGGGACTAGCGGGGCCCAAGGGACCCAGTACTTC	CAISRGTSGAQGTQYF
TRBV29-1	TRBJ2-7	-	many	TGCAGCGTTGAACGGACTGGGGGTGAGCAGTACTTC	CSVERTGGEQYF
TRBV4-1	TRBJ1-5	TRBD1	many	TGCGCCAGCAGCCAAAAACAGGGGGCAGGACAGCCCCAGCATTTT	CASSQKQGAGQPQHF
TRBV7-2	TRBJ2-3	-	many	TGTGCCAGCAGCTTAGAACAGGGACTCACAGATACGCAGTATTTT	CASSLEQGLTDTQYF
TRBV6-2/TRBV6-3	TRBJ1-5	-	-	TGTGCCAGCAGGGAGACAGGCTATAGCAATCAGCCCCAGCATTTT	CASRETGYSNQPQHF
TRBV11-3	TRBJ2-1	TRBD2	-	TGTGCCAGCAGCTTAGTAGCGGGCCGCTCCTACAATGAGCAGGTCTTC	CASSLVAGRSYNEQVF
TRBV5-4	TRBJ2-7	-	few	TGTGCCAGCAATCCGCAGGGGTCTTACGAGCAGTACTTC	CASNPQGSYEQYF
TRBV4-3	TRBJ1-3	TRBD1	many	TGCGCCAGCAGCCAAGATCACAGGGGGTACGGAAACACCATATATTTT	CASSQDHRGYGNTIYF
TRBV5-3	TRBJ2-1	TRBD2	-	TGTGCCAGCAGCTTGGTAGCGGGAGAAGGTAATGAGCAGTTCTTC	CASSLVAGEGNEQFF
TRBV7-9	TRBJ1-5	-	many	TGTGCCAGCAGCTACGGGGGTGTTCAGCCCCAGCATTTT	CASSYGGVQPQHF
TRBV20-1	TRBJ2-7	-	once	TGCAGTGCGAGAGCCCTAGCGCCCAACTCCTACGAGCAGTACTTC	CSARALAPNSYEQYF
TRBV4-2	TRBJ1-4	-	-	TGTGCCAGCAGCCCATCGAGCGGCAGGTACCGGGAAAAACTGTTTTTT	CASSPSSGRYREKLFF
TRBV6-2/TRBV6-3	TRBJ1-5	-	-	TGTGCCAGCAGTTATGAAGGCCAGGTGGATCAGCCCCAGCATTTT	CASSYEGQVDQPQHF
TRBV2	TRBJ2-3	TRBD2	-	TGTGCCAGCAGTGAAGCTTACGGGGGGGAAGCAGATACGCAGTATTTT	CASSEAYGGEADTQYF
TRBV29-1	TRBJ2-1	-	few	TGCAGCGTGGGCGGGGCACTCTCCTACAATGAGCAGTTCTTC	CSVGGALSYNEQFF
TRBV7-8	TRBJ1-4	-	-	TGTGCCAGCAGCTTAGCTCGAGTTGCAACTAATGAAAAACTGTTTTTT	CASSLARVATNEKLFF
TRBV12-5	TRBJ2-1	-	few	TGTGCTAGTGGTCTCACCCACGGGACCTACAATGAGCAGTTCTTC	CASGLTHGTYNEQFF
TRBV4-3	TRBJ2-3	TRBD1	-	TGCGCCAGCAGCCAAGATGGCCCAGGGGGCGAGACAGATACGCAGTATTTT	CASSQDGPGGETDTQYF
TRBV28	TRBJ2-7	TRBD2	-	TGTGCCAGCAGTCCATCTAGCGGGAGACACTACGAGCTGTACTTC	CASSPSSGRHYELYF
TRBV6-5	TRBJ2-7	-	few	TGTGCCAGCAGTTACGGGGGACACTTCTACGAGCAGTACTTC	CASSYGGHFYEQYF
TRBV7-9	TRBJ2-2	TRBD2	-	TGTGCCAGCAGCCCCCGGGAGGTCGGGGAGCTGTTTTTT	CASSPREVGELFF
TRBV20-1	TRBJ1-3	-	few	TGCAGTGCCTCAGCCCTGAACGAAAACACCATATATTTT	CSASALNENTIYF
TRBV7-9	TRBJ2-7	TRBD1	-	TGTGCCAGCAGCTACGGACAGGGAAAGTTTGTAGAGCAGTACTTC	CASSYGQGKFVEQYF
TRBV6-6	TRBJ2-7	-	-	TGTGCCAGCAGTTACGAAGGGGGGGCGGGGGAGCAGTACTTC	CASSYEGGAGEQYF
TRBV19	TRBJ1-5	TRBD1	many	TGTGCCAGTAGTACAGGACACAGGGGGCATCAGCCCCAGCATTTT	CASSTGHRGHQPQHF
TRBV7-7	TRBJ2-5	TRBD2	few	TGTGCCAGCAGCGGGCGGGGGTCCCAAGAGACCCAGTACTTC	CASSGRGSQETQYF
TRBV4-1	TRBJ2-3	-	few	TGCGCCAGCAGCCACGGCGCAGGGAGGCCAGATACGCAGTATTTT	CASSHGAGRPDTQYF
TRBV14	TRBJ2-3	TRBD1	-	TGTGCCAGCAGCCAATACCGGGACAGTAGCACAGATACGCAGTATTTT	CASSQYRDSSTDTQYF
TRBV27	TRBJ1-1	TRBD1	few	TGTGCCAGCACCAACAGGGGGATTACTGAAGCTTTCTTT	CASTNRGITEAFF
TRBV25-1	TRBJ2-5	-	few	TGTGCCAGCAGTGAAGTAGTAGGAGGCGAGACCCAGTACTTC	CASSEVVGGETQYF
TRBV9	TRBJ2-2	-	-	TGTGCCAGCAGCGTAATTAACACCGGGGAGCTGTTTTTT	CASSVINTGELFF
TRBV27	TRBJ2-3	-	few	TGTGCCAGCAGTTCACAGGGTAACACAGATACGCAGTATTTT	CASSSQGNTDTQYF
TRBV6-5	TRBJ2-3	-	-	TGTGCCGGCAGTGGGGACCGTTACACAGATACGCAGTATTTT	CAGSGDRYTDTQYF
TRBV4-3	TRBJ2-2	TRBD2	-	TGCGCCAGCAGCCCGAGGGTAATCGGGCTAGCGGGAAGTTCCGGGGAGCTGTTTTTT	CASSPRVIGLAGSSGELFF
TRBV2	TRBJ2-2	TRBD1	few	TGTGCCAGCAGTGCTTCCACAGGGGGCGCGAACACCGGGGAGCTGTTTTTT	CASSASTGGANTGELFF
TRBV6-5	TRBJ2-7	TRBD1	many	TGTGCCAGCAGTTACGGGCAGGGGGCCGACGAGCAGTACTTC	CASSYGQGADEQYF
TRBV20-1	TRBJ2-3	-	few	TGCAGTGCTAGAGATACCCAGGGGACAGATACGCAGTATTTT	CSARDTQGTDTQYF
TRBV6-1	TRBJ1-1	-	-	TGTGCCAGCACCGGCGTGTGGGGCACTGAAGCTTTCTTT	CASTGVWGTEAFF
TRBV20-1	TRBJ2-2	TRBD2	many	TGCAGTGCTTATCTAGCGGTCGCGAACACCGGGGAGCTGTTTTTT	CSAYLAVANTGELFF
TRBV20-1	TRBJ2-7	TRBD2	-	TGCAGTGCTAGACTAGCGGGAGCTTGGGAGCAGTACTTC	CSARLAGAWEQYF
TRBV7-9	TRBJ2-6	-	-	TGTGCCAGCAGCCCAAGAGGGGGGACTGGGGCCAACGTCCTGACTTTC	CASSPRGGTGANVLTF
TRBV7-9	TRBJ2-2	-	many	TGTGCCAGCAGCTTAGCCCGGGGATCGAACACCGGGGAGCTGTTTTTT	CASSLARGSNTGELFF
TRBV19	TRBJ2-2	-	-	TGTGCCAGTGGCCCAGGGTGGCACACCGGGGAGCTGTTTTTT	CASGPGWHTGELFF
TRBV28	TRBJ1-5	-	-	TGTGCCAGCAGTCTAGAGGTGGCAAATAATCAGCCCCAGCATTTT	CASSLEVANNQPQHF
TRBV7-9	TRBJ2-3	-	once	TGTGCCAGCAGCTTAATCAGCAGCACAGATACGCAGTACTTT	CASSLISSTDTQYF
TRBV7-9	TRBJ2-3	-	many	TGTGCCAGCAGCGGGGGCGTGCGCACAGATACGCAGTATTTT	CASSGGVRTDTQYF
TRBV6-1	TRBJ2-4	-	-	TGTGCCAGCAGCCAGTGGTGGGGGGCCAAAAACATTCAGTACTTC	CASSQWWGAKNIQYF
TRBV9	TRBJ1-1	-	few	TGTGCCATCAGCGTCTCCGGGGGTCATGACGACACTGAAGCTTTCTTT	CAISVSGGHDDTEAFF
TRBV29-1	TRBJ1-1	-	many	TGCAGCGTTCTACGGAACACTGAAGCTTTCTTT	CSVLRNTEAFF
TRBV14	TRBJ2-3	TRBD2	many	TGTGCCAGCAGCCAAGCCGGGACTAGCGGTACGCAGTATTTT	CASSQAGTSGTQYF
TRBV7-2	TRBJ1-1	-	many	TGTGCCAGCAGCTTATCTCTCAACTCCGGACAGTTAAACACTGAAGCTTTCTTT	CASSLSLNSGQLNTEAFF
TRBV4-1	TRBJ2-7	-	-	TGCGCCAGCAGCCCCACCGAACAGGGGGGGTTCGAGCAGTACTTC	CASSPTEQGGFEQYF